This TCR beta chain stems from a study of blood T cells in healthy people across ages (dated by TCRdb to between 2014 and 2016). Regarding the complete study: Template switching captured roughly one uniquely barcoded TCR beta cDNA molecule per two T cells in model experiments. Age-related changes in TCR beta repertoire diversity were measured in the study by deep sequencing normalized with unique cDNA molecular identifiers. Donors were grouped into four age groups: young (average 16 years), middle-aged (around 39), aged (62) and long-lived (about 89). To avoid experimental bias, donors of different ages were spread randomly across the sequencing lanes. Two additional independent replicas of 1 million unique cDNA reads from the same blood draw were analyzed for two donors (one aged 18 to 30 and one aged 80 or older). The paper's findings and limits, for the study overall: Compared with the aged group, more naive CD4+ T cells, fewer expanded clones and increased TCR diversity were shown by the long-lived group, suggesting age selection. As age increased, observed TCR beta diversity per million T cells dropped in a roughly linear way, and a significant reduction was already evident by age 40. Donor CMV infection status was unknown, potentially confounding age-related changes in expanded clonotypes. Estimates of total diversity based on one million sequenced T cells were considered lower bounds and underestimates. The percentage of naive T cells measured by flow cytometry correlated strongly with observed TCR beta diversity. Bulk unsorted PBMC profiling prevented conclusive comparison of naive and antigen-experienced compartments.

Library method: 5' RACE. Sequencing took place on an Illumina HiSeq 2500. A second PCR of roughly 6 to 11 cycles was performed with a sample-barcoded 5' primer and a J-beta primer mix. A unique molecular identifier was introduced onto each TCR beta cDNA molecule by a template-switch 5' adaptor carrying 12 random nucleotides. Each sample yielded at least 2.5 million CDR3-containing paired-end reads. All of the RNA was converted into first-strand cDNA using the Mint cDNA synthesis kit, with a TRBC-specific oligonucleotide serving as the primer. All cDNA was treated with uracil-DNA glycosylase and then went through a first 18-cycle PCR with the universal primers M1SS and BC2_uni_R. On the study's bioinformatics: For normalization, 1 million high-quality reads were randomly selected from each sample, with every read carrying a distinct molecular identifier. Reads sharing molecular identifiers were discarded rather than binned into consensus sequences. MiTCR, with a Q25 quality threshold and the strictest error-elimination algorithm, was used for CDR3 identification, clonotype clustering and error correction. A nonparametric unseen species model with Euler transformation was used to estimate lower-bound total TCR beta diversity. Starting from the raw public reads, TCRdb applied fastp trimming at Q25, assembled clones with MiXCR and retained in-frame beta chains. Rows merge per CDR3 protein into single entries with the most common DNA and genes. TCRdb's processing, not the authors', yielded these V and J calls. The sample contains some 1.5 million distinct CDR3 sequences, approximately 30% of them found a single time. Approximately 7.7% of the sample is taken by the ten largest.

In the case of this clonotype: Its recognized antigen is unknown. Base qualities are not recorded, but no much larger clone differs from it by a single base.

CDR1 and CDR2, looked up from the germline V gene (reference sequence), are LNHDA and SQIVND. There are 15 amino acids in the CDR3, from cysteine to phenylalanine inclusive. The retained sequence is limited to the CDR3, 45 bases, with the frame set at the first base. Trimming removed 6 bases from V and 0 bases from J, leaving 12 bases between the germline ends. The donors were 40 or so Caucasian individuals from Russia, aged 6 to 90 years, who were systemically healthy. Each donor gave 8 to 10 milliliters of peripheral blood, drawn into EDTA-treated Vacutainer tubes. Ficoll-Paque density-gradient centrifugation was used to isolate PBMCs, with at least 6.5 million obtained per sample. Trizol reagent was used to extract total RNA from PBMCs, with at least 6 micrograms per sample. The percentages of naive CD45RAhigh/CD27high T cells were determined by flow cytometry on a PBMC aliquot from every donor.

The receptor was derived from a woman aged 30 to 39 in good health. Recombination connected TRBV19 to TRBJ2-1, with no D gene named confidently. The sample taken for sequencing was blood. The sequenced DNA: TGTGCCAGTAGCAACAACCCACCCTCCTACAATGAGCAGTTCTTC. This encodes CASSNNPPSYNEQFF. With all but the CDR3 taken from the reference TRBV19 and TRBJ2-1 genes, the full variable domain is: DGGITQSPKYLFRKEGQNVTLSCEQNLNHDAMYWYRQDPGQGLRLIYYSQIVNDFQKGDIAEGYSVSREKKESFPLTVTSAQKNPTAFYLCASSNNPPSYNEQFFGPGTRLTVL.